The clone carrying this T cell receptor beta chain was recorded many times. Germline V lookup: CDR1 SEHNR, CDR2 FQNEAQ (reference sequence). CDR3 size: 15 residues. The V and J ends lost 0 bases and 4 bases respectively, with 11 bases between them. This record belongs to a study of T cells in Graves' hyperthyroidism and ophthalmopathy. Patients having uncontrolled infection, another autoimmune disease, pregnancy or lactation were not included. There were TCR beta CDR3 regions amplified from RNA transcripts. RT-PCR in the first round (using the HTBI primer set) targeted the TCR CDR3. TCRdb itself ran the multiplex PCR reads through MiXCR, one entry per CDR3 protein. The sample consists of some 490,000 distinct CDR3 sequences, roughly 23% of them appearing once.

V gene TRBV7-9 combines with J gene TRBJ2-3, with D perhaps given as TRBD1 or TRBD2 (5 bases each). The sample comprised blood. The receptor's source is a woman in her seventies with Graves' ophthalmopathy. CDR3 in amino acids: CASSLASGGADTQYF. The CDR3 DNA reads TGTGCCAGCAGCTTAGCTTCTGGGGGTGCAGATACGCAGTATTTT. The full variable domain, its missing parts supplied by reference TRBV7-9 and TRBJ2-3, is DTGVSQNPRHKITKRGQNVTFRCDPISEHNRLYWYRQTLGQGPEFLTYFQNEAQLEKSRLLSDRFSAERPKGSFSTLEIQRTEQGDSAMYLCASSLASGGADTQYFGPGTRLTVL.